This TCR beta chain originates from a study of ipilimumab plus nivolumab after autologous stem cell transplantation. Assay: immunoSEQ multiplex PCR; the TCRdb copy retains only in-frame clones and omits some. The table includes some 45,000 clones, 88% detected once. V was shortened by 1 base and J by 7 bases, with 10 bases between the two germline ends. The CDR3 has 14 residues. CDR1 and CDR2 from the germline V gene are MGHRA and YSYEKL. Checkpoint therapy with ipilimumab 1 mg/kg began 14 to 28 days after transplant. Dosing: nivolumab 3 mg/kg IV, weeks 1, 4, 7, 10, then every two weeks to week 26. The chain recombines TRBV4-1 with TRBJ1-4, with D possibly being TRBD1 (6 bases). The material sequenced was PBMCs, taken in a trial of ipilimumab plus nivolumab as post-transplant consolidation. This TCR derives from a male donor with multiple myeloma. The CDR3 loop reads CASSQVSRGEKLFF. For the CDR3, the DNA is TGCGCCAGCAGCCAAGTTTCCAGGGGTGAAAAACTGTTTTTT.